This T cell receptor beta chain came from a study of OX40 agonist ivuxolimab in advanced cancers. This clone was seen only a few times. This table comes from immunoSEQ multiplex PCR, and its TCRdb copy is limited to in-frame clones, with some not included. The table records around 59,000 clones, around nine tenths of them present only once. The sample consisted of CD4+ or CD8+ T cells sorted from blood, taken in a trial of the OX40 agonist ivuxolimab. The TCR sequence derives from an adult with an advanced solid tumor such as melanoma, head and neck, liver or kidney cancer.

CDR3 DNA sequence: TGTGCCAGCAGTAAACTTGGAGCCCAGCATTTT. Its protein product is CASSKLGAQHF. The chain carries TRBV28 and TRBJ1-5; D not certain. V was shortened by 5 bases and J by 11 bases, with 10 bases between the two germline ends. The CDR3 length is 11 residues. Per germline, CDR1 MDHEN and CDR2 SYDVKM.